This T cell receptor (beta chain) was sequenced for a study of cytomegalovirus exposure and HLA in healthy donors. The donors comprised healthy bone marrow donors. Study results and limitations: Later analysis suggested links between common viral pathogens and several top significant clusters. Later on, a genetic analysis was performed. It linked a missense variant in DCLRE1C with V- and J-gene trimming of TCR beta. Later work found most CMV-associated TCR beta chains apparently HLA-restricted.

On this clone itself: The antigen is not known.

A multiplex PCR was run with 60 Vbeta primers and 13 Jbeta primers. Assay used: immunoSEQ multiplex PCR; TCRdb lists only in-frame clones, some missing. The sample shows approximately 200,000 clones, 85% of them seen only once. CDR3 length equals 15 residues. Germline CDR1 reads MDHEN; CDR2 reads SYDVKM. Trimming cost V 4 bases and J 7 bases; bases outside gene matches: 8. The origin of this receptor is a human donor in good health. This chain uses TRBV28 with TRBJ1-1; 11 nucleotides agree with TRBD1. What was sequenced was PBMCs. The CDR3 protein is CASSSGTGGKDEAFF. CDR3 bases: TGTGCCAGCAGTTCAGGGACAGGGGGTAAAGATGAAGCTTTCTTT.